The rows below give T cell receptor beta chains drawn from one sample of a study of blood T cell repertoires in COVID-19. This table comes from immunoSEQ multiplex PCR, and its TCRdb copy is limited to in-frame clones, with some not included. The data hold 200,000 or so clones, with nearly 85% observed a single time. Sequencing was done on a sample of peripheral blood. The receptors come from a woman aged 25 to 39 with acute or convalescent COVID-19. Both conserved end residues are part of each CDR3. A D gene is named only where the DNA matches it firmly.

d_gene,v_gene,len,j_gene,CDR3aa
-,TRBV28,14,TRBJ1-1,CASSLTGPNTEAFF
-,TRBV11-2,15,TRBJ2-7,CASSNLRGKGYEQYF
-,TRBV7-9,14,TRBJ1-1,CASSLGVRSSEAFF
-,TRBV30,11,TRBJ1-1,CAWGRGFEAFF
-,TRBV30,14,TRBJ2-1,CAWSAGDSYNEQFF
-,TRBV7-9,16,TRBJ2-1,CASSLAGGPLNNEQFF
-,TRBV29-1,11,TRBJ2-1,CSSGSYNEQFF
TRBD2,TRBV5-4,15,TRBJ2-3,CASSLFGLATDTQYF
TRBD1,TRBV4-3,15,TRBJ2-1,CASSPGTGAGDEQFF
-,TRBV6-5,14,TRBJ1-2,CASSPNPGSRGYTF
TRBD1,TRBV7-8,14,TRBJ1-5,CASSSDRADQPQHF
TRBD1,TRBV23-1,13,TRBJ1-5,CASGRDRVQPQHF
-,TRBV19,13,TRBJ2-5,CASSIFGEKTQYF
-,TRBV4-1,16,TRBJ2-1,CASSPLYRRERNEQFF